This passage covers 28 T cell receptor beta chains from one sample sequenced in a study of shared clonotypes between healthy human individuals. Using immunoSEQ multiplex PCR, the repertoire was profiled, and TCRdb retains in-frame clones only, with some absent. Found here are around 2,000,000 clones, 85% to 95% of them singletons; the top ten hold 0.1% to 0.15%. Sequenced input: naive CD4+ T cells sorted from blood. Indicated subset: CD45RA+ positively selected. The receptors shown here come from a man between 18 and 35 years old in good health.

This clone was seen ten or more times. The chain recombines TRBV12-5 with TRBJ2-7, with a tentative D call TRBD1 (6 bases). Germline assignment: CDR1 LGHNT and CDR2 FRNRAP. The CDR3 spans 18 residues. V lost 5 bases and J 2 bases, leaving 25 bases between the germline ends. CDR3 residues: CASGIAFSGTPDPYEQYF. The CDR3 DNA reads TGTGCTAGTGGTATTGCATTTTCCGGGACACCTGACCCCTACGAGCAGTACTTC.

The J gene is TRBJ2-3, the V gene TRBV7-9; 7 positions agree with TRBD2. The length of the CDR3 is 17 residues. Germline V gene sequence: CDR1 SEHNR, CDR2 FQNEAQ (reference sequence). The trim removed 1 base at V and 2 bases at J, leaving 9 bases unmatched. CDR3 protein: CASSLGAISGDTDTQYF. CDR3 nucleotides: TGTGCCAGCAGCTTAGGGGCCATCAGCGGGGACACAGATACGCAGTATTTT.

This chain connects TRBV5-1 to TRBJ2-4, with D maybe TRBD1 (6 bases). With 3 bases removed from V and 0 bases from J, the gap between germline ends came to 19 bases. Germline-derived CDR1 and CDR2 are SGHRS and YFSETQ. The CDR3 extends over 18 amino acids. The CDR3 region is CASSYQDRQILAKNIQYF. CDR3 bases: TGCGCCAGCAGCTATCAGGACAGACAGATCCTAGCCAAAAACATTCAGTACTTC.

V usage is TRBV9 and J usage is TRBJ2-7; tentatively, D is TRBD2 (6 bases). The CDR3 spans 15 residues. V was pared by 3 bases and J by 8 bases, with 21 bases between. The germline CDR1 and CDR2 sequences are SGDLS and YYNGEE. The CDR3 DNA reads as TGTGCCAGCAGCGCCGGCGGGACGGAAAATCAGAAGCAGTACTTC. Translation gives CASSAGGTENQKQYF.

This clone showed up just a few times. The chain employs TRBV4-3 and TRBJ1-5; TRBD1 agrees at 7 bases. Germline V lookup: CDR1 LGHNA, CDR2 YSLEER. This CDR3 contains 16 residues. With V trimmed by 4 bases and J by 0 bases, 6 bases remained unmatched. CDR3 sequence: CASSRNTGDSNQPQHF. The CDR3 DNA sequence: TGCGCCAGCAGCCGAAATACAGGGGATAGCAATCAGCCCCAGCATTTT.

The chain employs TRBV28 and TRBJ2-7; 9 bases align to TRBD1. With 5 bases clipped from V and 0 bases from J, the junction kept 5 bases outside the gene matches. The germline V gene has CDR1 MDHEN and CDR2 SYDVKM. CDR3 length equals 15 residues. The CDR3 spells CASSPDRGSSYEQYF. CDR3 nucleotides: TGTGCCAGCAGTCCCGACAGGGGGAGCTCCTACGAGCAGTACTTC.

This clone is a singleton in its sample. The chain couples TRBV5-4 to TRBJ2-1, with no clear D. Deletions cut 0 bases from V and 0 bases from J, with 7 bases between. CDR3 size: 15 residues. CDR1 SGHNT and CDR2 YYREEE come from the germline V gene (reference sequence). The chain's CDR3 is CASSLDRNSYNEQFF. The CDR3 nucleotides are TGTGCCAGCAGCTTGGACCGGAACTCCTACAATGAGCAGTTCTTC.

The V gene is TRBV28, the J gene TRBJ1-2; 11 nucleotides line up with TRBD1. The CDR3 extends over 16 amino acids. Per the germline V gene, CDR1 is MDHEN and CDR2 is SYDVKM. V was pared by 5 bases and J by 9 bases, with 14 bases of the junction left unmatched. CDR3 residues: CASSRDAGTGGKSYTF. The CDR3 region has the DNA TGTGCCAGCAGTAGAGACGCCGGGACAGGGGGAAAAAGCTACACCTTC.

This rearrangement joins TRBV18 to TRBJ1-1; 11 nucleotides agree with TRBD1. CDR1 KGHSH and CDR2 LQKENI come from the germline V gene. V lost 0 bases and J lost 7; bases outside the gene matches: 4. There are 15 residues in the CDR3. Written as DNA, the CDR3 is TGTGCCAGCTCACCACCGGGACAGGGGGGCGGTGAAGCTTTCTTT. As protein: CASSPPGQGGGEAFF.

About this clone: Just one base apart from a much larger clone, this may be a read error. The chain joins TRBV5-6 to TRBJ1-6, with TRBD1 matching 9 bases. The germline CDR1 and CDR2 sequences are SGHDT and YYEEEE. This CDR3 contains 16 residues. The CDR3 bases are TGTGCCAGCTCACGAGACAGGGGGACCTATAATCCACCCCTCCACTTT. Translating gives CASSRDRGTYNPPLHF. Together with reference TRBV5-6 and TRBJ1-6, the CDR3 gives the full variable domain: DAGVTQSPTHLIKTRGQQVTLRCSPKSGHDTVSWYQQALGQGPQFIFQYYEEEERQRGNFPDRFSGHQFPNYSSELNVNALLLGDSALYLCASSRDRGTYNPPLHFGNGTRLTVT.

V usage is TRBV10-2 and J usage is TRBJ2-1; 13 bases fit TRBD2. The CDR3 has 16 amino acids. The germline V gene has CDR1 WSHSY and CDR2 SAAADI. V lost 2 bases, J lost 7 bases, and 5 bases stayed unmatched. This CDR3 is CASSEGGTSGVNEQFF. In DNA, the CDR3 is TGCGCCAGCAGTGAGGGCGGGACTAGCGGGGTAAATGAGCAGTTCTTC.

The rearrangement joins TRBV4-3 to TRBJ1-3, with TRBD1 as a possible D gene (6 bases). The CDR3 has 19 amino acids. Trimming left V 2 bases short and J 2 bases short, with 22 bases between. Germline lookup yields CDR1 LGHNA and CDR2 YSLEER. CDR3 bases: TGCGCCAGCAGCCAATCTCTCGGGACATTCAGGGCAGCTGGAAACACCATATATTTT. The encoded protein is CASSQSLGTFRAAGNTIYF.

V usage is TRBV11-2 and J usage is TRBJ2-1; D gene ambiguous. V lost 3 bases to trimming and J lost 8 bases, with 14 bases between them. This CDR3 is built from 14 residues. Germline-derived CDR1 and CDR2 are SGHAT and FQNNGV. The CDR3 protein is CASSLTGPRDEQFF. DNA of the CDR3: TGTGCCAGCAGCTTGACTGGCCCTAGAGATGAGCAGTTCTTC.

CDR3 DNA sequence: TGTGCCAGCAGCTTATCCGGACTAGCGGGGGGCTACAATGAGCAGTTCTTC. Its protein product is CASSLSGLAGGYNEQFF. J is TRBJ2-1 and V is TRBV7-2; TRBD2 matches at 14 bases. Germline CDR1 reads SGHTA; CDR2 reads FQGNSA. V lost 2 bases to trimming and J lost 3 bases; unmatched junction nucleotides: 3. This CDR3 spans 17 amino acids. Using reference TRBV7-2 and TRBJ2-1 for the parts outside the CDR3, the full variable domain is GAGVSQSPSNKVTEKGKDVELRCDPISGHTALYWYRQSLGQGLEFLIYFQGNSAPDKSGLPSDRFSAERTGGSVSTLTIQRTQQEDSAVYLCASSLSGLAGGYNEQFFGPGTRLTVL.

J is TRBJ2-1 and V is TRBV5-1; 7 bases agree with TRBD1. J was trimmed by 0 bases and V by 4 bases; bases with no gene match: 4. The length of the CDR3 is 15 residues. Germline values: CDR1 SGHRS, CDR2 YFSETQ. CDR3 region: CASSPGQASYNEQFF. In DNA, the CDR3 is TGCGCCAGCAGCCCTGGACAGGCCTCCTACAATGAGCAGTTCTTC.

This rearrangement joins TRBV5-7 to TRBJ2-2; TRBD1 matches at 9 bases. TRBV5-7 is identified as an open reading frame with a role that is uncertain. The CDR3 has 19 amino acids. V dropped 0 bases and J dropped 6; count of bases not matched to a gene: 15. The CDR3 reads CASSLALPGQGLGAGELFF. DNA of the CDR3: TGTGCCAGCAGCTTGGCACTTCCGGGACAGGGTCTTGGCGCCGGGGAGCTGTTTTTT.

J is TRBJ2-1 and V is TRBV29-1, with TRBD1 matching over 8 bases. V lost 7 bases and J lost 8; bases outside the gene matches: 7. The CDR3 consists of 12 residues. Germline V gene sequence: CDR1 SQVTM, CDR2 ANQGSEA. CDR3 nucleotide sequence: TGCAGCGCAGGGGGCGGAAGGCATGAGCAGTTCTTC. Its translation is CSAGGGRHEQFF.

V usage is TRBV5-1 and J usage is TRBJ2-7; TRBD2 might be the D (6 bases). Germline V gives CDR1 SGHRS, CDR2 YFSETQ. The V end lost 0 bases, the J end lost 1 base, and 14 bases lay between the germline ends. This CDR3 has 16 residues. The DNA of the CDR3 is TGCGCCAGCAGCTTGGAGGGGTCGCGGGGATCCTACGAGCAGTACTTC. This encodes CASSLEGSRGSYEQYF.

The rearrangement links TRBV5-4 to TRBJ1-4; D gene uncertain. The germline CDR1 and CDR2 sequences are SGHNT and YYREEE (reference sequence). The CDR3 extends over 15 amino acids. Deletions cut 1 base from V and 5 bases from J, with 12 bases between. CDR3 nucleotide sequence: TGTGCCAGCAGCTTGATTGGGCGAGGCAATGAAAAACTGTTTTTT. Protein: CASSLIGRGNEKLFF.

CDR3 nucleotides: TGTGCCAGCAGCCGAGCTCAGGGATGGGTTTACGAGCAGTACTTC. This sequence encodes CASSRAQGWVYEQYF. The chain employs TRBV14 and TRBJ2-7; D perhaps matches TRBD1 (5 bases). V was trimmed by 4 bases and J by 4 bases, leaving 17 bases between them. Germline V gives CDR1 SGHDN, CDR2 FVKESK. This CDR3 has 15 amino acids.

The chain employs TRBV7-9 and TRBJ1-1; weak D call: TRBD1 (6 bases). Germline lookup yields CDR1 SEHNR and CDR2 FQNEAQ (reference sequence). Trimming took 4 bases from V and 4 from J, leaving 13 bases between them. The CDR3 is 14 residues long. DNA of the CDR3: TGTGCCAGCAGCTGGGACAACTGGGGCACTGAAGCTTTCTTT. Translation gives CASSWDNWGTEAFF.

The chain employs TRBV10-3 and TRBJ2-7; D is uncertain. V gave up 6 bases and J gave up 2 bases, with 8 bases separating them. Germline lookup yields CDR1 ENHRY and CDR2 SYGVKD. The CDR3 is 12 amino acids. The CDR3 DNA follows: TGTGCCATCAGGAGTCAGGCCTACGAGCAGTACTTC. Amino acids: CAIRSQAYEQYF.

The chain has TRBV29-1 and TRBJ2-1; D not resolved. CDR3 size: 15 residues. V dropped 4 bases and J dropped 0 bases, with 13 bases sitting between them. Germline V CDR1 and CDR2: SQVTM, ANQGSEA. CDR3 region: CSVAAGLPSYNEQFF. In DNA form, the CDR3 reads TGCAGCGTTGCGGCCGGCCTCCCCTCCTACAATGAGCAGTTCTTC.

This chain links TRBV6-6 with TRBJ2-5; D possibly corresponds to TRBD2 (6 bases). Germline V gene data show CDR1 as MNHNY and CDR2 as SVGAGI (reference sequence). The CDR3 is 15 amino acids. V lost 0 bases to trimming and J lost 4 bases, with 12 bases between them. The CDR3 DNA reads TGTGCCAGCAGTTACTCGAGTAGGGGAGGAGAGACCCAGTACTTC. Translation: CASSYSSRGGETQYF.

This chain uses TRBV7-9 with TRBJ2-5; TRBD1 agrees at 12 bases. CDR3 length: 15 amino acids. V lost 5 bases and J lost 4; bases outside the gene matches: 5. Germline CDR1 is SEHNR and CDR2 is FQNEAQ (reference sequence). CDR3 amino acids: CASSGGQGALETQYF. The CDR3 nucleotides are TGTGCCAGCAGCGGGGGACAGGGGGCATTAGAGACCCAGTACTTC.

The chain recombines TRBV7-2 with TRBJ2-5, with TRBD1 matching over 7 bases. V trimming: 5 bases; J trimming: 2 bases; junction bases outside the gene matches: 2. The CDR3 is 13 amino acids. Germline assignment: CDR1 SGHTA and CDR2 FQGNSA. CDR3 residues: CASSQGQQETQYF. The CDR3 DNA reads TGTGCCAGCAGCCAGGGACAGCAAGAGACCCAGTACTTC.

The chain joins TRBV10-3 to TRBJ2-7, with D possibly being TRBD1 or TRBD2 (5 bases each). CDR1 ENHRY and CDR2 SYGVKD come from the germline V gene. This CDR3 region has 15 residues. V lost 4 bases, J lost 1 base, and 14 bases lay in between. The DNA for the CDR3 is TGTGCCATCAGTGGGGGCAGGGAGAAGTCCTACGAGCAGTACTTC. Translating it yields CAISGGREKSYEQYF.

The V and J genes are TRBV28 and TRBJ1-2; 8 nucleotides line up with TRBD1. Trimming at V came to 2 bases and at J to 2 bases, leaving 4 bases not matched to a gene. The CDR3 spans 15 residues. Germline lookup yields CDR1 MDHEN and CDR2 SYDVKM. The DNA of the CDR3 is TGTGCCAGCAGTTTACTGGGGACAGGAAACTATGGCTACACCTTC. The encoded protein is CASSLLGTGNYGYTF.